Listed below are T cell receptor beta chains from one sample, sequenced in a study of blood T cell repertoires in COVID-19. Libraries were prepared by immunoSEQ multiplex PCR; TCRdb keeps only in-frame clonotypes and omits some of them. This sample has 60,000 to 85,000 clones, with over 75% found just once. Sequenced: peripheral blood. The source of these receptors is a woman of 80 years or more with active or convalescent COVID-19. Each CDR3 is given with its conserved first and last residue. Each record gives: J gene, V gene, CDR3 protein.

>TRBJ2-7|TRBV11-1
CASSEGFFSYEQYF
>TRBJ2-3|TRBV5-6
CASSWAGGDITDTQYF
>TRBJ1-1|TRBV19
CASSTQGATEAFF
>TRBJ2-3|TRBV7-8
CASSDRTSGYTDTQYF
>TRBJ1-2|TRBV9
CASSATDSVRGYTF
>TRBJ2-7|TRBV6-5
CASSDPGLEDYEQYF
>TRBJ1-4|TRBV6-5
CASSTTGTGGEKLFF
>TRBJ1-2|TRBV27
CASSYSRASYGYTF
>TRBJ2-7|TRBV9
CASSGGGAYEQYF
>TRBJ1-6|TRBV27
CATRQGINSPLHF
>TRBJ1-1|TRBV7-9
CASSTLQGLYTEAFF
>TRBJ1-1|TRBV28
CASSLGKGGAFF
>TRBJ1-5|TRBV19
CASSIRTGNQPQHF
>TRBJ1-1|TRBV18
CASSPGTGGNTEAFF
>TRBJ2-2|TRBV4-1
CASSRGQGLTGELFF
>TRBJ2-7|TRBV20-1
CSASGSSNEQYF
>TRBJ1-6|TRBV7-2
CASSLAGQGWSPLHF
>TRBJ2-3|TRBV5-6
CASSFSGANTDTQYF
>TRBJ1-6|TRBV5-8
CASSLQGNGFNSPLHF
>TRBJ1-2|TRBV4-2
CASSQGGGYGYTF
>TRBJ1-4|TRBV7-2
CASSQTGAGELFF
>TRBJ2-2|TRBV9
CASSPNPRGGGAFYANTGELFF
>TRBJ1-1|TRBV29-1
CSVGRQKNTEAFF
>TRBJ2-2|TRBV6-1
CASREGHRNTGELFF
>TRBJ1-1|TRBV5-1
CASSSSTEAFF
>TRBJ2-1|TRBV27
CASSFGGTGTNEQFF
>TRBJ2-7|TRBV14
CASSTRPGQGLVDF
>TRBJ1-3|TRBV11-2
CASSSGRGLGSGNTIYF
>TRBJ2-6|TRBV7-2
CASSPSGGSGANVLTF
>TRBJ1-4|TRBV3-1/TRBV3-2
CASSQAGTSNEKLFF
>TRBJ1-4|TRBV30
CAWGLGQNEKLFF
>TRBJ2-2|TRBV4-3
CASSQGIQSVTGELFF
>TRBJ1-3|TRBV4-1
CASSQTGTVSSGNTIYF
>TRBJ2-3|TRBV6-4
CASSDSGGALRDTQYF
>TRBJ1-2|TRBV18
CANSPRGPGRNTF
>TRBJ1-2|TRBV10-3
CAISESGEMYGYTF
>TRBJ2-3|TRBV6-2/TRBV6-3
CASSPPTSTDTQYF
>TRBJ1-4|TRBV6-2/TRBV6-3
CASSYLTGAATNEKLFF
>TRBJ1-5|TRBV19
CASISQTKGRYSNQPQHF
>TRBJ2-5|TRBV5-1
CASSPGVAGDQETQYF
>TRBJ1-3|TRBV3-1/TRBV3-2
CASSPRTEGNTIYF
>TRBJ1-1|TRBV7-6
CASSSWTGNTEAFF
>TRBJ1-2|TRBV19
CASSSWAVSANYGYTF
>TRBJ1-6|TRBV7-9
CASSAGGSPLHF
>TRBJ2-7|TRBV7-9
CASSLEGGLYEQYF
>TRBJ1-1|TRBV11-3
CASSLYPNTEAFF
>TRBJ1-5|TRBV7-2
CASSLDRGSNQPQHF
>TRBJ1-2|TRBV19
CASRTSGGYTF
>TRBJ1-2|TRBV5-3
CARSLFIHLNYGYTF
>TRBJ2-3|TRBV9
CASSVSGRGNTDTQYF